This T cell receptor beta chain was sequenced during a study of shared clonotypes between healthy human individuals. Study results and caveats: With a handful of donors compared, around 4.7% of naive CD4 clonotypes were shared. Blood alone was sampled, and tissue repertoires likely differ.

TCRdb's table, derived via immunoSEQ multiplex PCR, lists solely in-frame clones and lacks some. The data contain millions of clones, around nine tenths of them singletons. Concerning this clone itself: The antigen remains unidentified.

Every donor was a Caucasian adult from Nashville, Tennessee. The CDR3 totals 15 residues. Trimming removed 4 bases from V and 3 bases from J; junction bases left unmatched: 8. Germline CDR1 reads MNHNS; CDR2 reads SASEGT. The sample taken for sequencing was naive CD4+ T cells sorted from blood. Indicated subset: CD45RA+ positively selected. The receptor was derived from a young man in good health. The J gene is TRBJ2-5, the V gene TRBV6-1; TRBD2 matches 7 bases. The CDR3 region is CASSAPSAGKETQYF. The CDR3 DNA is TGTGCCAGCAGTGCCCCTTCAGCGGGGAAAGAGACCCAGTACTTC.